This entry describes one TCR beta chain. What antigen it recognizes has not been identified. The junction departs from germline at one end; a sequencing error may be responsible. Measured from the cysteine to the phenylalanine, the CDR3 is 12 residues long. The kept DNA is CDR3 alone, 36 bases in frame from the first base. The data originate from a study of metastatic and nonmetastatic thyroid tumors (dated by TCRdb to the early 2020s). In terms of the full investigation: Repertoires from peripheral blood and from tumor or nodule tissue samples of malignant and benign thyroid patients were compared. Overall study outcomes, separate from this receptor: In both blood and tumor samples, TCR beta diversity was reported to be significantly higher in malignant tumors than in benign nodules.

Before undergoing thyroid surgery, none of the patients had been given any kind of treatment. Patient clinical samples collected from about 2011 to 2019 were retrospectively analysed using T-cell receptor beta sequencing. The method behind the library was PCR. The sequencing machine was an Illumina HiSeq 4000. The TCR beta-chain CDR3 region of each patient was profiled by high-throughput sequencing. As for how the authors treated the data: The researchers built a classifier to tell apart papillary thyroid cancer patients with distant metastasis, based on CDR3 differences among clinicopathological groups. To measure repertoire diversity the researchers used the Shannon index, while the Morisita-Horn index served to gauge how similar the tumor and blood repertoires were. The raw public data were reprocessed by TCRdb itself: fastp quality trimming at Q25, MiXCR clonotype calling, in-frame beta chains only. TCRdb assigned the V and J calls; the authors' analysis was not used. For this sample the table gives over 35,000 clones, of which 17% were detected only once. The ten largest make up 9.9% of the sample.

Sequencing input: tumor tissue. Rearrangement joined TRBV12-3 or TRBV12-4 to TRBJ1-2, with no D gene named confidently. This receptor was taken from a female donor with papillary thyroid cancer or a benign thyroid nodule (not recorded which). Some clones in this sample may be carry-over from other donors' samples. The CDR3: CASRLLRYGYTF. The DNA reads TGTGCTAGCAGACTCTTACGGTATGGCTACACCTTC.